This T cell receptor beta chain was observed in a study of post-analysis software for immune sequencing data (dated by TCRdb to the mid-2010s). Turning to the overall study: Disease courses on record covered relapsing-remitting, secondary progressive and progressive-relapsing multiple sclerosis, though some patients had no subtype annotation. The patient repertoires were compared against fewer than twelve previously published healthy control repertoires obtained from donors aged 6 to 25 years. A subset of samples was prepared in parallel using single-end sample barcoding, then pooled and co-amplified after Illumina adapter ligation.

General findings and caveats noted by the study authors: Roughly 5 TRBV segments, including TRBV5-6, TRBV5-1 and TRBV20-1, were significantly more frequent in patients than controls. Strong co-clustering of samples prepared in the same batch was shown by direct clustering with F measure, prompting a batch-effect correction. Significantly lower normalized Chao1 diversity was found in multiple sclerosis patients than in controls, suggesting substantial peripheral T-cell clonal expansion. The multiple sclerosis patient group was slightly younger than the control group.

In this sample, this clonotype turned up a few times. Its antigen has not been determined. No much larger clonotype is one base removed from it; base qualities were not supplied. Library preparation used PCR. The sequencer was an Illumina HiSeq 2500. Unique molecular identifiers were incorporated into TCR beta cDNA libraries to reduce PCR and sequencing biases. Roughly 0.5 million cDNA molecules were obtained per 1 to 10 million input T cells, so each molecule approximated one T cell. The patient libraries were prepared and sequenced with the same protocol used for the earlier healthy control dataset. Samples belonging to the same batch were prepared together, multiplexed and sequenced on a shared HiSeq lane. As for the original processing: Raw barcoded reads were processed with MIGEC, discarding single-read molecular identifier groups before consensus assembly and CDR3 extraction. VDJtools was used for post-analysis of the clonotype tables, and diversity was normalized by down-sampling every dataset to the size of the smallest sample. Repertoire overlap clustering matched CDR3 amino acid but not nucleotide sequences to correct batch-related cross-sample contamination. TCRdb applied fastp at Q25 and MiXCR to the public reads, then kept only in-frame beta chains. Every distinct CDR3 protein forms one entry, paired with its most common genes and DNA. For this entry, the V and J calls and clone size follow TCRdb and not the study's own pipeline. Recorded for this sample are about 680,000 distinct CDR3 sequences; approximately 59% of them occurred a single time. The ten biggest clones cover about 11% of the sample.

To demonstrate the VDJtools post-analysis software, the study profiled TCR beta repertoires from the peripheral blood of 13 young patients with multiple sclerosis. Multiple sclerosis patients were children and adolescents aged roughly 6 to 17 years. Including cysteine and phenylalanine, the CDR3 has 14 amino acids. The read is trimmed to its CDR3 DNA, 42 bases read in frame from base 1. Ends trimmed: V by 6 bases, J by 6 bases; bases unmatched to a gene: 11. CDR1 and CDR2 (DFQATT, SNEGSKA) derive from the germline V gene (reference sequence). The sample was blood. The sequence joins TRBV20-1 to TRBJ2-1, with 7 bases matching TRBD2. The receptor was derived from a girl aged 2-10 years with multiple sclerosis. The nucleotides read TGCAGTGCCAAATCCGGACTAGTTGCCAATGAGCAGTTCTTC. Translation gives CSAKSGLVANEQFF.